A single sample gave rise to the 26 T cell receptor beta chains below, sequenced in a study of T cells in Graves' hyperthyroidism and ophthalmopathy. The CDR3 regions of TCR beta were amplified from RNA transcripts. In the first-round RT-PCR of the TCR CDR3, the HTBI primer set was used. Each CDR3 protein gets one entry after TCRdb re-called the multiplex PCR reads with MiXCR. This repertoire shows 450,000 to 550,000 distinct CDR3 sequences, about 24% found once; its top ten account for roughly 12%. The sequencing sample was made of blood. All receptors derive from a woman in her 30s with Graves' ophthalmopathy.

Ten or more counts support this clonotype. The chain is built from TRBV20-1 and TRBJ2-7; 11 bases match TRBD1. J lost 3 bases, V lost 8 bases, and 6 bases had no gene match. CDR3 length: 13 residues. Per germline, CDR1 DFQATT and CDR2 SNEGSKA (reference sequence). In DNA, the CDR3 is TGCAGTCTTGGGGGACAGGGGGTCTACGAGCAGTACTTC. Protein: CSLGGQGVYEQYF.

This rearrangement joins TRBV6-1 to TRBJ1-6; the D gene is possibly TRBD1 (5 bases). Germline CDR1 and CDR2: MNHNS and SASEGT. The CDR3 covers 15 residues. Trimming pared 5 bases from V and 5 bases from J, leaving 13 bases between. The CDR3 here is CASSPLGGDNSPLHF. In DNA, the CDR3 is TGTGCCAGCAGTCCCCTGGGGGGAGATAATTCACCCCTCCACTTT.

The sample holds many counts of this clonotype. The chain joins TRBV20-1 to TRBJ2-7; 10 nucleotides match TRBD1. The ends lost 3 bases at V and 2 bases at J; junction bases unmatched: 7. CDR1 is DFQATT and CDR2 is SNEGSKA in the germline V gene (reference sequence). The CDR3 is 15 residues long. CDR3 DNA: TGCAGTGCTAGGTTAGGGGACAGGGGAACCTACGAGCAGTACTTC. It translates to CSARLGDRGTYEQYF.

This clonotype was recorded at least ten times. CDR3 amino acids: CAISENTGGGQPQHF. The CDR3 coding sequence is TGTGCCATCAGTGAAAACACAGGGGGCGGTCAGCCCCAGCATTTT. The chain uses TRBV10-3 and TRBJ1-5; 9 bases are a match to TRBD1. V shed 3 bases, J shed 6 bases, and the junction held 6 bases outside the gene matches. Germline V CDR1 and CDR2: ENHRY, SYGVKD. This CDR3 has 15 amino acids.

With respect to this clonotype: One end of the junction is discordant with germline, which a read error may explain. The rearrangement joins TRBV5-6 to TRBJ1-1; D not resolved. The CDR3 contains 13 residues. In germline, CDR1 is SGHDT, CDR2 YYEEEE. The CDR3 spells CASRAAGFQAEGF. The CDR3, as DNA: TGTGCCAGCAGGGCGGCGGGGTTCCAAGCGGAGGGTTTT.

Ten or more counts support this clonotype. The chain has TRBV6-2 or TRBV6-3 and TRBJ2-5; a possible D gene is TRBD1 (6 bases). The CDR3 contains 13 residues. The V end was cut by 4 bases, the J end by 2 bases, with 8 bases between. Looked up from germline, CDR1 is MNHEY and CDR2 is SVGEGT. The CDR3 coding sequence is TGTGCCAGCAGTTCAGGGGTACAAGAGACCCAGTACTTC. Translated, it gives CASSSGVQETQYF.

This clonotype was observed a handful of times. The chain links TRBV20-1 to TRBJ2-4; 10 nucleotides align to TRBD2. The CDR3 loop spans 16 amino acids. Germline-derived CDR1 and CDR2 are DFQATT and SNEGSKA (reference sequence). Unmatched junction bases numbered 8, after V lost 6 bases and J lost 0 bases. CDR3 sequence: CSACPLAGVAKNIQYF. CDR3 coding DNA: TGCAGTGCCTGCCCTCTAGCGGGAGTAGCCAAAAACATTCAGTACTTC.

This rearrangement joins TRBV6-1 to TRBJ2-7; TRBD2 matches at 9 bases. Germline V gives CDR1 MNHNS, CDR2 SASEGT. The CDR3 consists of 16 residues. The junction had 14 bases not matched to a gene; V was cut back by 7 bases and J by 4 bases. The CDR3 coding sequence is TGTGCCAGCACGGAGCGGGAGGCCCTTCGCGAGTACGAGCAGTACTTC. Translation gives CASTEREALREYEQYF.

The chain combines TRBV11-1 with TRBJ1-1; no definite D call. This CDR3 is built from 17 residues. Germline CDR1 and CDR2: SGHAT and FQDESV (reference sequence). The V gene lost 2 bases and the J gene lost 0 bases, with 16 bases spanning the gap. CDR3 residues: CASSLPTGRPMNTEAFF. CDR3 sequence (DNA): TGTGCCAGCAGCTTACCAACGGGCCGCCCTATGAACACTGAAGCTTTCTTT.

The J gene is TRBJ1-1, the V gene TRBV20-1, with D tentatively TRBD1 (5 bases). Trimming left V 5 bases short and J 2 bases short, with 12 bases between. CDR3 length: 13 amino acids. Germline V gene data show CDR1 as DFQATT and CDR2 as SNEGSKA (reference sequence). The CDR3 nucleotides are TGCAGTGCTTTTGACAGACCTAACACTGAAGCTTTCTTT. It translates to CSAFDRPNTEAFF.

This clonotype was found many times. This rearrangement joins TRBV6-5 to TRBJ2-7, with 7 bases fitting TRBD1. Germline V lookup: CDR1 MNHEY, CDR2 SVGAGI. CDR3 length: 15 residues. V lost 4 bases, J lost 4 bases, and 10 bases stayed unmatched. CDR3 coding DNA: TGTGCCAGCAGTTGGGATGGACAGGCATCGTACGAGCAGTACTTC. As protein: CASSWDGQASYEQYF.

At least ten counts were recorded for this clonotype. The rearrangement uses TRBV12-3 or TRBV12-4 and TRBJ2-6; D gene ambiguous. V lost 8 bases, J lost 1 base, and 12 bases lay in between. The CDR3 runs to 15 residues. The DNA for the CDR3 is TGTGCCAGCGGGAATAAGGATTCTGGGGCCAACGTCCTGACTTTC. It encodes CASGNKDSGANVLTF.

This clonotype was observed at least ten times. The J gene is TRBJ1-2, the V gene TRBV9; D might be TRBD1 (5 bases). Germline-derived CDR1 and CDR2 are SGDLS and YYNGEE. The CDR3 totals 13 residues. The ends were cut back, 3 bases at V and 4 bases at J, with 10 bases in the middle. CDR3 in DNA: TGTGCCAGCAGCGCCCAGGGTGGCTATGGCTACACCTTC. Encoded protein: CASSAQGGYGYTF.

This clonotype was seen repeatedly, ten times or more. This sequence may be a read error, since a much larger clone differs from it by one base. The chain recombines TRBV7-9 with TRBJ1-1; 8 positions agree with TRBD1. Germline CDR1 and CDR2: SEHNR and FQNEAQ (reference sequence). J lost 1 base, V lost 1 base, and 2 bases had no gene match. The CDR3 extends over 15 amino acids. CDR3 protein: CASSLVGTGNTEAFF. The CDR3 DNA sequence: TGTGCCAGCAGCTTAGTGGGGACAGGGAACACTGAAGCTTTCTTT.

This clonotype appeared many times. The genes are TRBV20-1 and TRBJ2-7, with D perhaps matching TRBD1 (6 bases). V dropped 6 bases and J dropped 2 bases, with 14 bases sitting between them. The CDR3 runs to 13 residues. Per the germline V gene, CDR1 is DFQATT and CDR2 is SNEGSKA (reference sequence). CDR3 DNA: TGCAGTGCGGAACCGGGACAAGCCTACGAGCAGTACTTC. Residues: CSAEPGQAYEQYF.

This clonotype was seen repeatedly, ten times or more. V and J are TRBV12-3 or TRBV12-4 and TRBJ1-1, with D unresolved. This CDR3 contains 13 residues. The V end lost 7 bases, the J end lost 2 bases, and 11 bases lay between the germline ends. This chain's CDR3 is CASIPWQNTEAFF. The CDR3 bases are TGTGCCAGCATCCCCTGGCAAAACACTGAAGCTTTCTTT.

In its sample, this clonotype was seen many times. This chain connects TRBV5-1 to TRBJ2-2; TRBD1 is a possible D gene (6 bases). The CDR3 contains 14 residues. V was clipped by 4 bases and J by 2 bases, with 9 bases between them. Germline loops: CDR1 SGHRS, CDR2 YFSETQ. CDR3 sequence: CASSRGLNTGELFF. For the CDR3, the DNA is TGCGCCAGCAGCAGGGGGTTAAACACCGGGGAGCTGTTTTTT.

There are many counts of this clonotype. The rearrangement uses TRBV6-1 and TRBJ2-2, with D possibly TRBD1 on 6 matching bases. This CDR3 has 15 amino acids. V was pared by 3 bases and J by 1 base, with 9 bases between. Germline CDR1 is MNHNS and CDR2 is SASEGT. CDR3 nucleotides: TGTGCCAGCAGTGAGTACAGGGAGAACACCGGGGAGCTGTTTTTT. Protein: CASSEYRENTGELFF.

This clonotype showed up many times. This chain connects TRBV19 to TRBJ1-5; a weak D match, TRBD1 (5 bases). V was cut by 10 bases and J by 6 bases, with 28 bases left in between. This CDR3 contains 17 residues. The germline CDR1 and CDR2 sequences are LNHDA and SQIVND (reference sequence). CDR3 residues: CATWDLNSLGEGQPQHF. The DNA for the CDR3 is TGTGCCACCTGGGACCTGAACAGCCTTGGGGAGGGTCAGCCCCAGCATTTT.

This clonotype turned up a few times. The chain has TRBV28 and TRBJ2-7; TRBD1 matches 11 bases. The V gene end was trimmed by 9 bases and the J gene end by 7 bases; junction bases not matched to a gene: 11. There are 14 residues in the CDR3. Per the germline V gene, CDR1 is MDHEN and CDR2 is SYDVKM. CDR3: CASRSTGTGGEQYF. CDR3 nucleotide sequence: TGTGCCAGTCGATCAACCGGGACAGGGGGTGAGCAGTACTTC. The full variable domain, rest sourced from reference TRBV28 and TRBJ2-7, is DVKVTQSSRYLVKRTGEKVFLECVQDMDHENMFWYRQDPGLGLRLIYFSYDVKMKEKGDIPEGYSVSREKKERFSLILESASTNQTSMYLCASRSTGTGGEQYFGPGTRLTVT.

At least ten counts were recorded for this clonotype. This chain joins TRBV18 and TRBJ2-5; D unresolved. Germline V gene data show CDR1 as KGHSH and CDR2 as LQKENI. The V and J ends lost 3 bases and 3 bases respectively, with 5 bases between them. The CDR3 spans 12 residues. CDR3 DNA: TGTGCCAGCTCACCGAACAAAGAGACCCAGTACTTC. This translates into CASSPNKETQYF.

Comments on this clonotype: Being one base from a much bigger clone, this may be a read error. J is TRBJ1-1 and V is TRBV6-5, with D unclear. The CDR3 has 15 residues. Trimming stripped 3 bases from V and 10 bases from J, with 21 bases between. CDR1 and CDR2 from the germline V gene are MNHEY and SVGAGI. CDR3 residues: CASSYQPSMNSGAFF. The CDR3 bases are TGTGCCAGCAGTTATCAGCCCAGTATGAACTCTGGAGCTTTCTTT.

The chain carries TRBV2 and TRBJ2-7; TRBD2 aligns across 7 bases. CDR1 is SNHLY, CDR2 FYNNEI, per germline. With 9 bases clipped from V and 1 base from J, the junction kept 12 bases outside the gene matches. This CDR3 contains 15 residues. CDR3 in amino acids: CASLSTLAQSYEQYF. The CDR3 DNA sequence: TGTGCCAGTCTCTCTACACTAGCGCAATCCTACGAGCAGTACTTC.

This clonotype has a count of ten or more. This rearrangement joins TRBV25-1 to TRBJ2-7; TRBD1 or TRBD2 may be the D gene (5 bases each). Germline V gene lookup returns CDR1 MGHDK and CDR2 SYGVNS. This CDR3 is built from 16 residues. V gave up 1 base and J gave up 3 bases, with 16 bases separating them. The CDR3 coding sequence is TGTGCCAGCAGTGAATCTGACCGGGACCTTTACTACGAGCAGTACTTC. This codes for CASSESDRDLYYEQYF.

This clonotype was observed at least ten times. V is TRBV12-3 or TRBV12-4 and J is TRBJ2-5; no reliable D call. The V gene lost 8 bases and the J gene lost 2 bases, with 15 bases spanning the gap. This CDR3 contains 14 residues. In DNA form, the CDR3 reads TGTGCCAGCCTCGAGGCAGATCGGCAAGAGACCCAGTACTTC. This gives the protein CASLEADRQETQYF.

V and J are TRBV19 and TRBJ1-1; 7 nucleotides line up with TRBD1. Germline CDR1 is LNHDA and CDR2 is SQIVND (reference sequence). The CDR3 extends over 15 amino acids. With V trimmed by 4 bases and J by 4 bases, 9 bases remained unmatched. The CDR3, as DNA: TGTGCCAGTAGTACTCCGACAGGGTCCGGCACTGAAGCTTTCTTT. Its translation: CASSTPTGSGTEAFF.